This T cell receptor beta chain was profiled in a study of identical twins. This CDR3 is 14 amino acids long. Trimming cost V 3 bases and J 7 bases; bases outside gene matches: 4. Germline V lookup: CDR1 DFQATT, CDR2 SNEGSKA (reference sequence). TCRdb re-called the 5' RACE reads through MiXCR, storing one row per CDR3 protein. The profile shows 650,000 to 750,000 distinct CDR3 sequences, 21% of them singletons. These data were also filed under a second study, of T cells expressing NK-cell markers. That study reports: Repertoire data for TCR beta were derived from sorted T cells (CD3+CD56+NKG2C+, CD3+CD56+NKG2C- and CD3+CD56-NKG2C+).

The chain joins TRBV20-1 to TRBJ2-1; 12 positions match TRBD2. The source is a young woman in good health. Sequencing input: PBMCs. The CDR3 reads CSASTTSGGNEQFF. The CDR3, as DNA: TGCAGTGCTAGTACGACTAGCGGGGGTAATGAGCAGTTCTTC.